These 7 T cell receptor beta chains were all obtained from the same sample, sequenced in a study of beta chain features in type 1 diabetes. The sequenced template was cDNA made from the entire isolated RNA. Sequenced by immunoSEQ multiplex PCR; TCRdb stores in-frame clones only, minus some. The sample shows about 410,000 clones, about 14% of them seen only once. Sequencing input: naive CD4+ T cells from blood. These receptors originate from a man aged 30 to 39 in good health.

This clone appeared a few times. The chain is built from TRBV18 and TRBJ2-1; 9 bases line up with TRBD1. V was pared by 3 bases and J by 11 bases, with 8 bases of the junction left unmatched. This CDR3 region has 14 residues. Per germline, CDR1 KGHSH and CDR2 LQKENI. As DNA, the CDR3 is TGTGCCAGCTCACCTCCGGGACAGGGAGTGAAGCAGTTCTTC. Residues: CASSPPGQGVKQFF.

This clone has more than one count but fewer than ten. This chain connects TRBV6-5 to TRBJ2-5; D ambiguous. The CDR3 is made up of 14 amino acids. Per the germline V gene, CDR1 is MNHEY and CDR2 is SVGAGI. With 0 bases removed from V and 4 bases from J, the gap between germline ends came to 9 bases. The CDR3 region is CASSYSGASETQYF. In DNA form, the CDR3 reads TGTGCCAGCAGTTACTCAGGAGCATCAGAGACCCAGTACTTC.

This clone was counted only a few times. The genes are TRBV5-6 and TRBJ2-7; no clear D. Trimming cost V 0 bases and J 5 bases, with 3 bases left between them. The CDR3 runs to 11 residues. Germline CDR1 SGHDT, CDR2 YYEEEE. The CDR3 spells CASSLGHEQYV. In DNA, the CDR3 is TGTGCCAGCAGCTTGGGGCACGAGCAGTACGTC.

This clone was observed a few times. The chain recombines TRBV23-1 with TRBJ1-3; D is undetermined. TRBV23-1 is treated as an ORF (open reading frame) with a function not yet certain. There are 17 residues in the CDR3. V shed 0 bases and J shed 0 bases, with 12 bases lying between them. Here the CDR3 DNA reads TGCGCCAGCAGTCAATCCCCCCATGGAGGCTCTGGAAACACCATATATTTT. Amino acid sequence: CASSQSPHGGSGNTIYF.

The chain couples TRBV7-8 to TRBJ2-3; D is undetermined. The V gene's germline CDR1 is SGHVS and CDR2 FQNEAQ. The CDR3 covers 14 residues. Deletions cut 1 base from V and 11 bases from J, with 16 bases between. CDR3 coding DNA: TGTGCCAGCAGCTTAGACTCCACCGTCAATGGGCAGTATTTT. Translation: CASSLDSTVNGQYF. The full variable domain, completed using reference TRBV7-8 and TRBJ2-3, is GAGVSQSPRYKVAKRGQDVALRCDPISGHVSLFWYQQALGQGPEFLTYFQNEAQLDKSGLPSDRFFAERPEGSVSTLKIQRTQQEDSAVYLCASSLDSTVNGQYFGPGTRLTVL.

This clone was observed a few times. The V call is TRBV4-1, the J call TRBJ2-2, with D tentatively TRBD2 (5 bases). CDR1 and CDR2 (germline): MGHRA, YSYEKL. V was trimmed by 8 bases and J by 3 bases, leaving 10 bases between them. This CDR3 is 13 amino acids long. The CDR3 DNA is TGCGCCAGCGGGAGTTGGGACACCGGGGAGCTGTTTTTT. It yields the protein CASGSWDTGELFF.

This clone occurred many times. The germline gene is not matched at one end of the junction; a read error may be the cause. The rearrangement joins TRBV30 to TRBJ1-3, with TRBD1 matching 9 bases. The CDR3 consists of 11 residues. Germline V gives CDR1 GTSNPN, CDR2 SVGIG (reference sequence). CDR3 sequence: CAWSRTGTGSF. For the CDR3, the DNA is TGTGCCTGGAGTCGTACGGGGACAGGGAGCTTT. Drawing the rest from reference TRBV30 and TRBJ1-3, the complete variable domain is SQTIHQWPATLVQPVGSPLSLECTVEGTSNPNLYWYRQAAGRGLQLLFYSVGIGQISSEVPQNLSASRPQDRQFILSSKKLLLSDSGFYLCAWSRTGTGSFGEGSWLTVV.